This T cell receptor beta chain comes out of a study of T cell responses to AZD1222 COVID-19 vaccine. Turning to the study itself: Second doses at about 4 or about 12 weeks were pooled. Study observations and caveats: Without day 14 samples, only post-peak T cell repertoires were studied.

TCRdb's table, derived via immunoSEQ multiplex PCR, lists solely in-frame clones and lacks some. The profile shows 95,000 to 150,000 clones, 85% to 90% of them singletons. Worth noting for this clone: The antigen remains undetermined.

V was cut by 5 bases and J by 0 bases, with 11 bases left in between. Germline CDR1 is LNHDA and CDR2 is SQIVND (reference sequence). The CDR3 loop spans 15 amino acids. This TCR was recovered from an adult in good health. The source was peripheral blood, collected on day 0 of AZD1222 vaccination. This chain connects TRBV19 to TRBJ1-5, with D unclear. The CDR3: CASSPPPYSNQPQHF. In nucleotides, the CDR3 is TGTGCCAGTAGTCCCCCTCCTTATAGCAATCAGCCCCAGCATTTT.